This T cell receptor (beta chain) was captured in a study of T cell responses to AZD1222 COVID-19 vaccine (dated by TCRdb to the early 2020s). Broadly, across the study: Because spike-specific TCR depth and breadth did not differ between the two schedules, AZD1222 recipients who got a second dose at roughly 4 weeks were pooled with those who got a second dose at roughly 12 weeks. TCR sequencing was performed for roughly 250 trial participants, of whom about 200 were given two doses of AZD1222 and some 26 were given two doses of MenACWY control vaccine. Enrollment into the trials was organized by age into subgroups of 18-55, 56-69 and 70-plus years, and those subgroups contained roughly 150, 30 and 60 TCR-sequenced participants, respectively. Study-wide findings and limitations: A significant rise in spike-specific TCR breadth and depth was observed after two AZD1222 doses relative to day 0 and relative to MenACWY recipients. CD4 TCRs associated with the vaccine covered the entire spike protein, and the dominant responses were in regions 160-218 and 743-854. Because no samples from the day 14 peak response were available, repertoires could be characterized only after the peak T cell response. Participants were mostly white British and included more females than males, and it was suggested by the authors that clonal diversity may have been underestimated. In the small 56-69-year group, the increase in depth fell short of significance, most likely because of low power. Epitopes outside the regions mutated in the B.1.351 and B.1.1.7 variants were reportedly recognized by nearly half of the unique spike-specific TCRs. Conclusions about previously exposed vaccinees are limited, since just five or six AZD1222 recipients were seropositive for SARS-CoV-2 at baseline.

At the junction V is shortened by 8 bases and J by 6 bases, with 19 bases in between. As encoded in the germline V gene, CDR1 is MDHEN while CDR2 is SYDVKM. Reading from cysteine to phenylalanine, the CDR3 counts 14 amino acids. CDR3 DNA is the only sequence kept; it has 42 bases, read in frame from the first base. This specimen's time point label, per the study, means: baseline before first vaccination. Vaccinee samples were obtained from the UK trials COV001 and COV002, which included a single-blind randomized controlled phase 2/3 trial of AZD1222 (ChAdOx1 nCoV-19) in healthy adults. For TCRbeta chain sequencing, PBMC samples from trial participants were taken at day 0 and at day 28 after the second dose. The CDR3 regions of human TCRbeta chains were analyzed by immunosequencing. Processing in the source paper ran as follows. TCRs in the repertoires were compared against a reference library of SARS-CoV-2-specific TCRs that had been generated with the MIRA antigen-specificity platform. Breadth was defined as the fraction of unique TCRs that were SARS-CoV-2-associated, and depth was defined as the fraction of total T cells that were SARS-CoV-2-associated. Using the MIRA data, each spike-specific TCR was assigned both to the spike region to which the TCR was reactive and to a CD4 or CD8 class. Log10-transformed breadth and depth values were compared by one-way ANOVA with Sidak's multiple comparisons tests. This immuneACCESS table, as held by TCRdb, lists in-frame sequences with V and J called but not all clones. Of the missing ones, under half trace to an unresolved V gene in checked studies; the others have no known cause. The V and J calls and clone size come from that table; D and trimming were worked out from the DNA. The sample has 100,000 to 150,000 clones on record, roughly 91% of them singletons. The ten largest account for approximately 3% of the sample.

Points on this clone: No cognate antigen has been identified for it. Base qualities are not provided; no much larger clone lies one nucleotide away.

The material sequenced was peripheral blood, taken on day 0 of AZD1222 vaccination. The chain joins TRBV28 to TRBJ1-2, with no confidently assigned D gene. This TCR derives from an adult in good health. DNA sequence: TGTGCCAGCGGTCATGGCCAGTCCGGCCATGGCTACACCTTC. It translates as CASGHGQSGHGYTF.